What follows are 30 T cell receptor beta chains derived from one specimen sequenced in a study of T-cell reconstitution after alpha-beta-depleted transplantation in children. Library preparation (for TCRbeta) was performed with unique molecular identifiers. TCRdb re-called the PCR reads with MiXCR, one entry per CDR3 protein. This repertoire shows approximately 490,000 distinct CDR3 sequences, roughly a tenth found once; its top ten account for about 2%. Sequencing was performed on PBMCs, taken before TCRalphabeta/CD19-depleted stem cell transplant. The receptors here all came from a child aged 2-9 years with inherited bone marrow failure, due to receive a stem cell transplant.

The table lists this clonotype with many counts. DNA for the CDR3: TGCAGCGCCCTAACAGGGGGCTCCAACCCCTACGAGCAGTACTTC. Protein: CSALTGGSNPYEQYF. V usage is TRBV29-1 and J usage is TRBJ2-7; 9 bases match TRBD1. V shed 7 bases and J 2 bases; nucleotides not matched to a gene: 12. The CDR3 is 15 amino acids. The V gene's germline CDR1 is SQVTM and CDR2 ANQGSEA.

This clonotype was found many times. V usage is TRBV9 and J usage is TRBJ2-3; 7 nucleotides match TRBD1. This CDR3 comprises 15 residues. The germline CDR1 and CDR2 sequences are SGDLS and YYNGEE. The ends lost 4 bases at V and 0 bases at J; junction bases unmatched: 5. The CDR3 loop reads CASSTGVSSTDTQYF. The CDR3 nucleotides are TGTGCCAGCAGCACAGGGGTTTCTAGCACAGATACGCAGTATTTT.

The chain combines TRBV19 with TRBJ2-7; D might be TRBD1 (6 bases). Trimming pared 4 bases from V and 2 bases from J, leaving 12 bases between. Germline V lookup: CDR1 LNHDA, CDR2 SQIVND (reference sequence). The CDR3 loop spans 14 amino acids. Here the CDR3 reads CASSTRDTAYEQYF. The CDR3 bases are TGTGCCAGTAGTACCCGGGACACCGCCTACGAGCAGTACTTC. Together with reference TRBV19 and TRBJ2-7, the CDR3 gives the full variable domain: DGGITQSPKYLFRKEGQNVTLSCEQNLNHDAMYWYRQDPGQGLRLIYYSQIVNDFQKGDIAEGYSVSREKKESFPLTVTSAQKNPTAFYLCASSTRDTAYEQYFGPGTRLTVT.

This clonotype was observed at least ten times. The CDR3 protein is CASSSDSAYTEAFF. In DNA form, the CDR3 reads TGTGCCAGCAGTTCTGACAGTGCTTACACTGAAGCTTTCTTT. The J gene is TRBJ1-1, the V gene TRBV6-5; D possibly corresponds to TRBD1 (5 bases). V gave up 4 bases and J gave up 3 bases, with 12 bases separating them. CDR3 length: 14 amino acids. In germline, CDR1 is MNHEY, CDR2 SVGAGI.

This clonotype occurred a few times. The V call is TRBV12-3 or TRBV12-4, the J call TRBJ2-2; D remains unclear. Between the trimmed V and J ends, which lost 7 bases and 6 bases, there was a span of 9 bases. The CDR3 loop spans 12 amino acids. The CDR3 is CASTRLPGELFF. The CDR3 DNA is TGTGCCAGCACGAGGCTGCCCGGGGAGCTGTTTTTT.

V gene TRBV14 combines with J gene TRBJ2-7; D might be TRBD2 (6 bases). CDR3 length equals 17 residues. Trimming removed 1 base at V and 3 bases at J, with 19 bases between. CDR1 is SGHDN and CDR2 is FVKESK in the germline V gene. The CDR3 DNA reads as TGTGCCAGCAGCCAAGTCCCTCGGGGGTCGAGCCTCTACGAGCAGTACTTC. This translates into CASSQVPRGSSLYEQYF.

This clonotype was picked up many times. The J gene is TRBJ1-1, the V gene TRBV4-2, with 8 bases aligning to TRBD1. CDR1 LGHNA and CDR2 YNFKEQ come from the germline V gene. The V gene end was trimmed by 3 bases and the J gene end by 6 bases; junction bases not matched to a gene: 9. The CDR3 contains 15 residues. This CDR3 is CASSQVGDRSPEAFF. CDR3 DNA: TGTGCCAGCAGCCAGGTTGGGGACAGGTCGCCTGAAGCTTTCTTT.

This clonotype was detected many times. The chain joins TRBV12-3 or TRBV12-4 to TRBJ2-2; D uncertain. The CDR3 contains 13 residues. Trimming removed 5 bases at V and 9 bases at J, with 13 bases between. The CDR3 is CASSADGHRELFF. CDR3 DNA: TGTGCCAGCAGTGCGGACGGGCACCGGGAGCTGTTTTTT.

In regard to this clonotype: A single base separates this from a much larger clone, so it may be a read error. The chain joins TRBV7-2 to TRBJ2-7; 9 bases map to TRBD1. CDR3 size: 14 residues. Germline CDR1 SGHTA, CDR2 FQGNSA. DNA for the CDR3: TGTGCCAGCAGCTATCGACAGGGGGACTACGACCAGTACTTC. The encoded protein is CASSYRQGDYDQYF.

This clonotype was counted at least ten times. The chain couples TRBV7-9 to TRBJ2-1; D is unclear. CDR3 length: 13 residues. V dropped 5 bases and J dropped 4 bases, with 9 bases sitting between them. CDR1 is SEHNR and CDR2 is FQNEAQ in the germline V gene (reference sequence). The CDR3 DNA sequence: TGTGCCAGCAGCCAGGCAACGTACAATGAGCAGTTCTTC. Amino acid sequence: CASSQATYNEQFF.

This clonotype occurred many times. The V call is TRBV5-6, the J call TRBJ1-2; possibly TRBD1 for D (6 bases). The length of the CDR3 is 16 residues. Germline loops: CDR1 SGHDT, CDR2 YYEEEE. Trimming cost V 3 bases and J 3 bases, with 18 bases left between them. The CDR3, as DNA: TGTGCCAGCAGCTCCGGTTCGGGGGCTTTAGACTATGGCTACACCTTC. Translated: CASSSGSGALDYGYTF.

In this sample, this clonotype turned up many times. CDR3 region: CSARVGTLGHDTQYF. The CDR3 DNA sequence: TGCAGTGCTAGAGTTGGGACACTTGGGCACGATACGCAGTATTTT. This chain joins TRBV20-1 and TRBJ2-3; D is possibly TRBD1 (6 bases). The germline CDR1 and CDR2 sequences are DFQATT and SNEGSKA (reference sequence). This CDR3 spans 15 amino acids. V lost 1 base to trimming and J lost 6 bases, with 17 bases between them.

This chain joins TRBV30 and TRBJ1-1; D is perhaps TRBD1 (6 bases). Looked up from germline, CDR1 is GTSNPN and CDR2 is SVGIG (reference sequence). The CDR3 consists of 13 residues. The ends were cut back, 3 bases at V and 2 bases at J, with 10 bases in the middle. The chain's CDR3 is CAWRVQGNTEAFF. CDR3 coding DNA: TGTGCCTGGAGAGTACAGGGCAACACTGAAGCTTTCTTT.

This clonotype was seen many times. The gene calls are TRBV27 and TRBJ2-7; 9 nucleotides line up with TRBD1. With V trimmed by 8 bases and J by 3 bases, 11 bases remained unmatched. CDR3 length equals 15 residues. CDR1 and CDR2 (germline): MNHEY, SMNVEV (reference sequence). The CDR3: CASGWTGTGNYEQYF. CDR3 in DNA: TGTGCCAGCGGTTGGACCGGGACAGGGAACTACGAGCAGTACTTC.

This sequence joins TRBV2 and TRBJ1-1; TRBD1 might be the D (6 bases). Germline CDR1 is SNHLY and CDR2 is FYNNEI. The CDR3 has 14 amino acids. The V and J ends lost 3 bases and 3 bases respectively, with 11 bases between them. The CDR3 protein is CASSDWGADTEAFF. In nucleotides, the CDR3 is TGTGCCAGCAGTGATTGGGGGGCTGACACTGAAGCTTTCTTT.

The table lists this clonotype with many counts. This chain joins TRBV11-1 and TRBJ2-4; 12 nucleotides match TRBD2. CDR1 and CDR2 (germline): SGHAT, FQDESV (reference sequence). This CDR3 contains 20 residues. The V segment lost 6 bases and the J segment 3 bases; nucleotides outside the gene matches: 18. CDR3 protein: CASRLDPWASGRAGKNIQYF. CDR3 sequence (DNA): TGTGCCAGCAGACTCGATCCGTGGGCTAGCGGGAGGGCAGGCAAAAACATTCAGTACTTC. The full variable domain, its missing parts supplied by reference TRBV11-1 and TRBJ2-4, is EAEVAQSPRYKITEKSQAVAFWCDPISGHATLYWYRQILGQGPELLVQFQDESVVDDSQLPKDRFSAERLKGVDSTLKIQPAELGDSAMYLCASRLDPWASGRAGKNIQYFGAGTRLSVL.

This clonotype was counted a few times. The chain couples TRBV27 to TRBJ2-2; D is perhaps TRBD2 (6 bases). V lost 2 bases to trimming and J lost 2 bases, with 9 bases between them. The CDR3 has 15 residues. CDR1 is MNHEY and CDR2 is SMNVEV in the germline V gene (reference sequence). The CDR3 nucleotides read TGTGCCAGCAGTTTACGGGGGTCAAACACCGGGGAGCTGTTTTTT. Its translation: CASSLRGSNTGELFF.

This clonotype was seen ten or more times. The gene calls are TRBV20-1 and TRBJ1-6; 10 bases align to TRBD1. Germline lookup yields CDR1 DFQATT and CDR2 SNEGSKA (reference sequence). The CDR3 extends over 14 amino acids. Unmatched junction bases numbered 2, after V lost 1 base and J lost 8 bases. The DNA of the CDR3 is TGCAGTGCTAGAGCCGACAGGGGGCATTCACCCCTCCACTTT. As protein: CSARADRGHSPLHF.

This clonotype was observed at least ten times. The chain is built from TRBV7-9 and TRBJ2-7; D might be TRBD1 (6 bases). Germline V lookup: CDR1 SEHNR, CDR2 FQNEAQ (reference sequence). V was trimmed by 0 bases and J by 9 bases, leaving 15 bases between them. The CDR3 covers 14 residues. In DNA form, the CDR3 reads TGTGCCAGCAGCTTAGCGTCGGACAGTACGAGGCAGTACTTC. Residues: CASSLASDSTRQYF.

This clonotype was observed at least ten times. The chain employs TRBV7-9 and TRBJ2-3; tentatively, D is TRBD2 (5 bases). The CDR3 runs 15 residues. V was trimmed by 4 bases and J by 2 bases, leaving 13 bases between them. The V gene's germline CDR1 is SEHNR and CDR2 FQNEAQ (reference sequence). The CDR3 loop is CASSSGGPVTDTQYF. The DNA of the CDR3 is TGTGCCAGCAGCTCCGGAGGTCCCGTCACAGATACGCAGTATTTT.

This clonotype was found many times. The chain joins TRBV5-1 to TRBJ2-5; D not resolved. Trimming took off 5 bases at V and 4 bases at J, with 12 bases between the two ends. The CDR3 totals 13 residues. In germline, CDR1 is SGHRS, CDR2 YFSETQ. The CDR3 protein is CASRRIGSETQYF. CDR3 nucleotide sequence: TGCGCCAGCAGAAGGATAGGGTCAGAGACCCAGTACTTC.

In its sample, this clonotype was seen many times. The J gene is TRBJ2-1, the V gene TRBV28; D is perhaps TRBD1 (5 bases). Per germline, CDR1 MDHEN and CDR2 SYDVKM. The V gene lost 10 bases and the J gene lost 3 bases, with 16 bases spanning the gap. The CDR3 spans 14 residues. The CDR3 here is CATGQAGLYNEQFF. In DNA form, the CDR3 reads TGTGCCACCGGGCAGGCAGGGCTCTACAATGAGCAGTTCTTC.

This clonotype has at least ten counts. The chain has TRBV1 and TRBJ1-1. TRBV1 is tagged as a pseudogene. The CDR3 extends over 13 amino acids. The DNA of the CDR3 is TGCACCAGCAGCCTACCAGGAACGAGTGAAGCTTTCTTT. This codes for CTSSLPGTSEAFF.

This clonotype showed up many times. J is TRBJ2-3 and V is TRBV6-4; D is possibly TRBD2 (5 bases). Germline CDR1 is MRHNA and CDR2 is SNTAGT. CDR3 length: 16 residues. The germline V and J ends were trimmed by 4 bases and 3 bases, with 17 bases remaining between them. The CDR3 nucleotides are TGTGCCAGCAGTGCAGGAGTGGGAGAGGCGACAGATACGCAGTATTTT. Its protein product is CASSAGVGEATDTQYF.

This clonotype was recorded at least ten times. The chain employs TRBV4-2 and TRBJ2-7; 14 bases are a match to TRBD2. This CDR3 has 18 residues. Germline-derived CDR1 and CDR2 are LGHNA and YNFKEQ. The ends lost 1 base at V and 7 bases at J; junction bases unmatched: 12. The CDR3 loop is CASSQVGRGLAGATEQYF. The CDR3 DNA reads TGTGCCAGCAGCCAAGTCGGCAGGGGACTAGCGGGAGCCACTGAGCAGTACTTC.

This clonotype showed up many times. The chain recombines TRBV12-3 or TRBV12-4 with TRBJ2-5, with 10 positions matching TRBD2. V lost 1 base and J lost 1; bases outside the gene matches: 6. The CDR3 runs to 17 residues. DNA of the CDR3: TGTGCCAGCAGTTTAGACCCTCGGACTAGCGGCCAAGAGACCCAGTACTTC. Residues: CASSLDPRTSGQETQYF.

This clonotype came up many times. CDR3 protein: CASSLMAGGGYTF. The CDR3 DNA sequence: TGTGCCAGCAGTTTAATGGCAGGGGGTGGCTACACCTTC. The V and J genes are TRBV27 and TRBJ1-2, with TRBD1 identical over 7 bases. Germline CDR1 and CDR2: MNHEY and SMNVEV (reference sequence). V gave up 2 bases and J gave up 7 bases; unmatched junction bases: 4. The CDR3 spans 13 residues.

V gene TRBV19 combines with J gene TRBJ1-5, with 7 bases identical to TRBD1. CDR1 is LNHDA, CDR2 SQIVND, per germline (reference sequence). The CDR3 is 13 residues long. J lost 6 bases, V lost 5 bases, and 4 bases had no gene match. The CDR3 DNA reads TGTGCCAGTAGTCCCCAGGGGGTTCAGCCCCAGCATTTT. Protein sequence: CASSPQGVQPQHF.

The table lists this clonotype with many counts. The rearrangement joins TRBV29-1 to TRBJ2-2, with 7 bases matching TRBD2. The germline gives CDR1 SQVTM, CDR2 ANQGSEA. The CDR3 is 16 residues long. The junction had 14 bases not matched to a gene; V was cut back by 4 bases and J by 6 bases. CDR3 protein: CSVAGGSGTMAGELFF. As DNA, the CDR3 is TGCAGCGTTGCGGGGGGAAGCGGGACCATGGCCGGGGAGCTGTTTTTT.

This clonotype was seen at least ten times. J is TRBJ1-1 and V is TRBV2; D unclear. This CDR3 spans 11 amino acids. V shed 7 bases and J shed 11 bases, with 14 bases lying between them. The germline V gene has CDR1 SNHLY and CDR2 FYNNEI. CDR3 sequence: CASTPSGVAFF. CDR3 coding DNA: TGTGCCAGCACCCCCTCCGGGGTGGCTTTCTTT.